These 9 T cell receptor beta chains were sequenced from one sample in a study of blood T cells in healthy people across ages (dated by TCRdb to the mid-2010s). Libraries were made using 5' RACE. TCRdb names Illumina HiSeq 2500 as the instrument used. The second PCR ran for roughly 7 to 11 cycles and used a J-beta primer mix along with a sample-barcoded 5' primer. TCRdb passed the public sequencing reads through fastp at Q25 and MiXCR, retaining productive beta sequences. Each CDR3 protein appears once, grouped with its most common genes and DNA. This sample comprises 700,000 to 950,000 distinct CDR3 sequences, roughly 45% of them detected only once. The top ten hold 20% to 25% of the sample. Sequenced sample: blood. The receptors were sampled from a woman aged 55-69 years in good health.

The gene calls are TRBV2 and TRBJ1-2; 7 bases align to TRBD1. Germline assignment: CDR1 SNHLY and CDR2 FYNNEI. The CDR3 contains 14 residues. The trim removed 7 bases at V and 0 bases at J, leaving 5 bases unmatched. CDR3 in DNA: TGTGCCAGCAATAATCAGGGGGCTAACTATGGCTACACCTTC. The encoded protein is CASNNQGANYGYTF.

This clonotype was seen more than once but under ten times. This chain links TRBV12-3 or TRBV12-4 with TRBJ2-7; D gene uncertain. V was shortened by 5 bases and J by 4 bases, with 9 bases between the two germline ends. The CDR3 loop spans 12 amino acids. CDR3 loop: CASSTAEYEQYF. In DNA, the CDR3 is TGTGCCAGCAGTACCGCTGAGTACGAGCAGTACTTC.

This chain connects TRBV7-8 to TRBJ2-5; 9 bases are a match to TRBD1. Germline V lookup: CDR1 SGHVS, CDR2 FQNEAQ. The CDR3 has 13 amino acids. Losses at the gene ends were 5 bases for V and 13 bases for J; bases not matched to a gene: 11. This CDR3 reads CASSRGQGGERYF. Written as DNA, the CDR3 is TGTGCCAGCAGCCGGGGACAGGGAGGCGAGCGGTACTTC. The full variable domain, rest sourced from reference TRBV7-8 and TRBJ2-5, is GAGVSQSPRYKVAKRGQDVALRCDPISGHVSLFWYQQALGQGPEFLTYFQNEAQLDKSGLPSDRFFAERPEGSVSTLKIQRTQQEDSAVYLCASSRGQGGERYFGPGTRLLVL.

V and J are TRBV29-1 and TRBJ1-1; perhaps TRBD1 as D (6 bases). With 5 bases removed from V and 7 bases from J, the gap between germline ends came to 14 bases. The CDR3 runs to 12 residues. CDR1 is SQVTM, CDR2 ANQGSEA, per germline. In nucleotides, the CDR3 is TGCAGCGTTAGGAAACAGGGTTTTGAAGCTTTCTTT. Protein product: CSVRKQGFEAFF.

As to this clonotype: The germline gene is not matched at one end of the junction; a read error may be the cause. V is TRBV6-5 and J is TRBJ2-1, with 14 bases that match TRBD2. This CDR3 is built from 18 residues. Germline V lookup: CDR1 MNHEY, CDR2 SVGAGI. The CDR3 nucleotides are TGTGCCACCACTTCAGGACTAGCGGGAGGAGGCTCCTACAATGAGCAGTTCTTT. It encodes CATTSGLAGGGSYNEQFF.

The rearrangement joins TRBV21-1 to TRBJ2-7; TRBD1 is the table's D call and was not checked against the DNA. TRBV21-1 is labeled a pseudogene. The CDR3 totals 16 residues. The CDR3 DNA reads TGTGCCAGCAGCAAGAAAACCAGGGACAGAAGATACGAGCAGTACTTC. Protein sequence: CASSKKTRDRRYEQYF.

About this clonotype itself: Possible read error: a much larger clone is one base away. The chain uses TRBV6-2 or TRBV6-3 and TRBJ2-6, with a tentative D call TRBD1 (6 bases). CDR1 and CDR2 (germline): MNHEY, SVGEGT. CDR3 length: 15 amino acids. The CDR3 protein is CASRPTGSGAHVLTF. The CDR3 DNA is TGTGCCAGCAGGCCGACAGGTTCTGGGGCCCACGTCCTGACTTTC.

This clonotype was counted a few times. The V gene is TRBV27, the J gene TRBJ2-7; tentative D call: TRBD2 (5 bases). Germline CDR1 MNHEY, CDR2 SMNVEV (reference sequence). V shed 6 bases and J shed 0 bases, with 18 bases lying between them. The CDR3 consists of 16 residues. The chain's CDR3 is CASSSDVGLASYEQYF. The CDR3 coding sequence is TGTGCCAGCAGCAGCGATGTCGGGCTAGCCTCCTACGAGCAGTACTTC.

This clonotype has ten or more counts. The CDR3 DNA sequence: TGCAGTGCTGCCGAGACAGGGACAAACTACGAGCAGTACTTC. It codes for CSAAETGTNYEQYF. The chain carries TRBV20-1 and TRBJ2-7; the match to TRBD1 covers 7 bases. Germline-derived CDR1 and CDR2 are DFQATT and SNEGSKA (reference sequence). The trim removed 5 bases at V and 3 bases at J, leaving 10 bases unmatched. This CDR3 is 14 amino acids long.